The rows below give T cell receptor beta chains drawn from one sample of a study of blood T cell repertoires in COVID-19. TCRdb's table, derived via immunoSEQ multiplex PCR, lists solely in-frame clones and lacks some. The repertoire holds roughly 260,000 clones, approximately 87% seen once, with over 2% in the top ten. The sequenced sample was peripheral blood. The receptors here all came from a woman between 50 and 59 years old with acute or convalescent COVID-19. The conserved cysteine and the conserved F or W are not part of the CDR3 here. Size is omitted from some rows. Given values are once, few, many or a class for expanded clones.

j_gene: TRBJ1-2; v_gene: TRBV7-9; abundance: once; CDR3aa: ASSLEWQNYGYT
j_gene: TRBJ1-6; v_gene: TRBV28; abundance: -; CDR3aa: ASTSPAQGNNSPLH
j_gene: TRBJ2-1; v_gene: TRBV27; abundance: -; CDR3aa: ASSLIGGGYNEQF
j_gene: TRBJ2-5; v_gene: TRBV11-1; abundance: -; CDR3aa: ASSLGFQGETQY
j_gene: TRBJ2-1; v_gene: TRBV2; abundance: -; CDR3aa: ASSEELGYNEQF
j_gene: TRBJ1-4; v_gene: TRBV19; abundance: -; CDR3aa: ASSMEGLATNEKLF
j_gene: TRBJ1-1; v_gene: TRBV27; abundance: -; CDR3aa: ASSLSYRGLTEAF
j_gene: TRBJ2-2; v_gene: TRBV5-1; abundance: -; CDR3aa: ASSQNTGELF
j_gene: TRBJ1-6; v_gene: TRBV7-3; abundance: -; CDR3aa: ASSLGGTYSPLH
j_gene: TRBJ2-2; v_gene: TRBV7-9; abundance: -; CDR3aa: ASSFIYTGELF
j_gene: TRBJ2-3; v_gene: TRBV5-6; abundance: -; CDR3aa: ASSLVSSTDTQY
j_gene: TRBJ2-7; v_gene: TRBV11-2; abundance: -; CDR3aa: ASSFLAGGSYEQY
j_gene: TRBJ2-1; v_gene: TRBV9; abundance: -; CDR3aa: ASSARGGTSYREQF
j_gene: TRBJ1-2; v_gene: TRBV5-1; abundance: -; CDR3aa: ASSPQGDLYGYT
j_gene: TRBJ2-5; v_gene: TRBV9; abundance: -; CDR3aa: ASSVGAGTGGIQETQY
j_gene: TRBJ2-2; v_gene: TRBV3-1/TRBV3-2; abundance: -; CDR3aa: ASTSSGLNTGELF
j_gene: TRBJ2-7; v_gene: TRBV5-5; abundance: -; CDR3aa: ASSLRTGTGLTYEQY
j_gene: TRBJ1-3; v_gene: TRBV4-3; abundance: few; CDR3aa: ASSQEGTVSGNTIY
j_gene: TRBJ1-5; v_gene: TRBV20-1; abundance: once; CDR3aa: SASETGAGVGNQPQH
j_gene: TRBJ2-7; v_gene: TRBV6-2/TRBV6-3; abundance: -; CDR3aa: ASSYQAGGFEQY
j_gene: TRBJ1-4; v_gene: TRBV15; abundance: few; CDR3aa: ATSRGGTEKLF
j_gene: TRBJ2-3; v_gene: TRBV7-2; abundance: -; CDR3aa: ASSSDTDDTQY
j_gene: TRBJ2-3; v_gene: TRBV3-1/TRBV3-2; abundance: once; CDR3aa: ASSPLDYYTDTQY
j_gene: TRBJ2-3; v_gene: TRBV6-5; abundance: -; CDR3aa: ASSQREPDTQY
j_gene: TRBJ2-1; v_gene: TRBV30; abundance: -; CDR3aa: AWSGIGHRNEQF
j_gene: TRBJ1-4; v_gene: TRBV5-4; abundance: -; CDR3aa: ASSRDRVGEKLF
j_gene: TRBJ2-1; v_gene: TRBV27; abundance: -; CDR3aa: ASSPGLAGLEQF
j_gene: TRBJ2-7; v_gene: TRBV4-1; abundance: few; CDR3aa: ASSQDASGRGRREQY
j_gene: TRBJ2-5; v_gene: TRBV28; abundance: -; CDR3aa: ASSSPGGFGETQY
j_gene: TRBJ1-6; v_gene: TRBV19; abundance: -; CDR3aa: ASRVDPTLSPLH
j_gene: TRBJ2-1; v_gene: TRBV5-1; abundance: -; CDR3aa: ASSYQGASYNEQF
j_gene: TRBJ1-3; v_gene: TRBV6-4; abundance: few; CDR3aa: ATTDRGISAGNTIY
j_gene: TRBJ2-4; v_gene: TRBV27; abundance: -; CDR3aa: ASSQVAKNIQY
j_gene: TRBJ2-7; v_gene: TRBV27; abundance: -; CDR3aa: ASSLTGQGTYEQY
j_gene: TRBJ1-4; v_gene: TRBV5-1; abundance: once; CDR3aa: ASSPSHTGSTNEKLF
j_gene: TRBJ1-1; v_gene: TRBV5-1; abundance: -; CDR3aa: ASSLGAREGTEAF
j_gene: TRBJ1-1; v_gene: TRBV10-3; abundance: -; CDR3aa: AISKEALMNTEAF
j_gene: TRBJ2-7; v_gene: TRBV28; abundance: -; CDR3aa: ASSLADFYEQY
j_gene: TRBJ1-1; v_gene: TRBV10-2; abundance: -; CDR3aa: ASRDRGLTEAF
j_gene: TRBJ2-2; v_gene: TRBV7-8; abundance: -; CDR3aa: ASSLGGVWTGGELF
j_gene: TRBJ2-7; v_gene: TRBV5-1; abundance: -; CDR3aa: ASSLSGFGYEQY
j_gene: TRBJ2-3; v_gene: TRBV28; abundance: -; CDR3aa: ASSLVQGTDTQY
j_gene: TRBJ2-2; v_gene: TRBV9; abundance: -; CDR3aa: ASSVAGGSHTGELF
j_gene: TRBJ2-1; v_gene: TRBV6-2/TRBV6-3; abundance: -; CDR3aa: ASSYSRQGGL